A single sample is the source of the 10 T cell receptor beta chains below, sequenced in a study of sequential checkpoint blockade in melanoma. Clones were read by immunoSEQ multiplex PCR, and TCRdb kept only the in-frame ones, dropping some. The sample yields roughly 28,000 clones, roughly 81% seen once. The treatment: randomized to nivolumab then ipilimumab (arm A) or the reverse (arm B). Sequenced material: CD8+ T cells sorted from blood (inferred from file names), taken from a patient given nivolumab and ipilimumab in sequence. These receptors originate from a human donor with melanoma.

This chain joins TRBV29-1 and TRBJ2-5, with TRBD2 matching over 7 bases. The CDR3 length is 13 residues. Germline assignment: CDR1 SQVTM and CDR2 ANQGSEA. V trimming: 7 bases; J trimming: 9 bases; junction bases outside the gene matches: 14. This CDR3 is CSAPYAPGGAQYF. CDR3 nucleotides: TGCAGCGCTCCCTATGCCCCTGGGGGGGCCCAGTACTTC.

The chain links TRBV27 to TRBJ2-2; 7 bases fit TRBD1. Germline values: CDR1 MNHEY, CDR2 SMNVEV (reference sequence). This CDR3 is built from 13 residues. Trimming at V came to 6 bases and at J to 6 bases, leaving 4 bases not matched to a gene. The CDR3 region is CASSLQGSGELFF. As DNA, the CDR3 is TGTGCCAGCAGCCTACAGGGGTCCGGGGAGCTGTTTTTT.

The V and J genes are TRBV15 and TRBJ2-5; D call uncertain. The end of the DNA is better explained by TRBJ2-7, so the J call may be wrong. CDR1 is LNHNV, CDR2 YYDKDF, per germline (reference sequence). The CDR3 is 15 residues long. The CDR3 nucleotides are TGTGCCACCAGCAGAGGCGCAGGAACTCGCTACGAGCAGTACTTC. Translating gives CATSRGAGTRYEQYF.

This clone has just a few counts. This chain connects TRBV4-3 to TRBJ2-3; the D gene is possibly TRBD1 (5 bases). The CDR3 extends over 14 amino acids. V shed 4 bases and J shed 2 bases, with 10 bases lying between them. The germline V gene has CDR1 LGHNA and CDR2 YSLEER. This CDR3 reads CASSPPDTTDTQYF. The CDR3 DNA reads TGCGCCAGCAGCCCCCCGGACACCACAGATACGCAGTATTTT.

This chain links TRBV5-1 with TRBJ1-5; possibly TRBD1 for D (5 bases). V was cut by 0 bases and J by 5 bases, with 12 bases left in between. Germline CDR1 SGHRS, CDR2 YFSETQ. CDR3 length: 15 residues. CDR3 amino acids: CASSLEGVGHQPQHF. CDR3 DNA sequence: TGCGCCAGCAGCTTGGAAGGGGTGGGGCATCAGCCCCAGCATTTT.

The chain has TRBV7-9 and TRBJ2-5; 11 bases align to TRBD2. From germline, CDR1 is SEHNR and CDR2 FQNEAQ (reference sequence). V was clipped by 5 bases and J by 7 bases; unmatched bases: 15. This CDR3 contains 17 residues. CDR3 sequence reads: CASSHTRTSGQSWTQYF. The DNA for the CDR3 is TGTGCCAGCAGCCACACTCGGACTAGCGGGCAATCCTGGACCCAGTACTTC.

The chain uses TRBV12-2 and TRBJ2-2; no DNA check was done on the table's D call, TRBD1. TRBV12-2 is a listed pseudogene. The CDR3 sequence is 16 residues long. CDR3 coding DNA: TGTGCAAGTCGCTTTCGACAGGGAGAGGAATCCGGGGAGCTGTTTTTT. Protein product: CASRFRQGEESGELFF.

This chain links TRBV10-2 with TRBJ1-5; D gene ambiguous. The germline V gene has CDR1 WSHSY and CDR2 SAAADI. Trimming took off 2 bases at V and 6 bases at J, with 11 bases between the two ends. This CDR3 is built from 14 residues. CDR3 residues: CASSEDGEVQPQHF. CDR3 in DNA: TGCGCCAGCAGTGAGGACGGAGAGGTTCAGCCCCAGCATTTT.

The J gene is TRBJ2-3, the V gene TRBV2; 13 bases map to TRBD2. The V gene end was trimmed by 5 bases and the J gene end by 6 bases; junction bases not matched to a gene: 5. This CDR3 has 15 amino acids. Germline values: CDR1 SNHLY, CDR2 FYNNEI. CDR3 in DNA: TGTGCCAGCAGTTGGACTAGCGGGGGTCGGGATACGCAGTATTTT. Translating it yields CASSWTSGGRDTQYF.

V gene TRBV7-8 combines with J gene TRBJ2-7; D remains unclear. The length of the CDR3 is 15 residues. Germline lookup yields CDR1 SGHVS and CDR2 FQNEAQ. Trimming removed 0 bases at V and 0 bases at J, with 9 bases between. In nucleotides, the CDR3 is TGTGCCAGCAGCTTAGCCCTCGGGTCCTCCTACGAGCAGTACTTC. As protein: CASSLALGSSYEQYF.